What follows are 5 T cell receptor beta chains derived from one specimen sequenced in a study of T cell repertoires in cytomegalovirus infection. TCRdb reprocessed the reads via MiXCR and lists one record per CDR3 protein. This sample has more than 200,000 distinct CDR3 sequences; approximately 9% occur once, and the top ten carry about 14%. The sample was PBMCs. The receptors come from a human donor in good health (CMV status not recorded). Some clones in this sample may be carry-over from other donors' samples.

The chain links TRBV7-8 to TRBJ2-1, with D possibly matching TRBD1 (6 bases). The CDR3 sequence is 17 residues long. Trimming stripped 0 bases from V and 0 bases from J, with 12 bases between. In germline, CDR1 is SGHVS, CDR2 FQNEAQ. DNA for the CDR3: TGTGCCAGCAGCTTAGCGCTCCAGGGGAGCTCCTACAATGAGCAGTTCTTC. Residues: CASSLALQGSSYNEQFF.

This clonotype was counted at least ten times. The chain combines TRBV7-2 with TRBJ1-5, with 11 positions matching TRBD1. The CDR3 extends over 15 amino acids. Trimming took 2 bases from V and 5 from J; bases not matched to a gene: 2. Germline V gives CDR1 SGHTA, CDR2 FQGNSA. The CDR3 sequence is CASSLRTGGDQPQHF. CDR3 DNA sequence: TGTGCCAGCAGCTTAAGGACAGGGGGCGATCAGCCCCAGCATTTT. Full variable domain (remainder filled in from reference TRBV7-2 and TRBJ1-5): GAGVSQSPSNKVTEKGKDVELRCDPISGHTALYWYRQSLGQGLEFLIYFQGNSAPDKSGLPSDRFSAERTGGSVSTLTIQRTQQEDSAVYLCASSLRTGGDQPQHFGDGTRLSIL.

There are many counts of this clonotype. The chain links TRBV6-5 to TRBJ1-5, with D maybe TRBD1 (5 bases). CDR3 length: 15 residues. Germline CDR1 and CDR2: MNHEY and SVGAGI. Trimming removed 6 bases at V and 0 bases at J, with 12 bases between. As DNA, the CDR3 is TGTGCCAGCAGGACCGACAGAAATAGCAATCAGCCCCAGCATTTT. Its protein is CASRTDRNSNQPQHF.

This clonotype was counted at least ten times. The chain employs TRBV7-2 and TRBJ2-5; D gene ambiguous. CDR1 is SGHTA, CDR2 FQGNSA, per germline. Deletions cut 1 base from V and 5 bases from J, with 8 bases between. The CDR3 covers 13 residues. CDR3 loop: CASSLEMVETQYF. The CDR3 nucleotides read TGTGCCAGCAGCTTAGAAATGGTGGAGACCCAGTACTTC.

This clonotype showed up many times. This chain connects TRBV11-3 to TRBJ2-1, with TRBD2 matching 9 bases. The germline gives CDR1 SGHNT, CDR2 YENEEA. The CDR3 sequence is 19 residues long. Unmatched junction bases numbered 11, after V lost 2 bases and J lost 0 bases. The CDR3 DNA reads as TGTGCCAGCAGCTTACCTACTGGGAGCGGGGGGTTCTCCTACAATGAGCAGTTCTTC. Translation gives CASSLPTGSGGFSYNEQFF.